The T cell receptor beta chain under discussion was sequenced for a study of CD8+ T cells in alopecia areata. Study-wide context: Treated patients took oral tofacitinib at 5 to 10 mg twice daily.

The treatment is: oral pan-JAK inhibitor, 5-10 mg twice daily. Individuals with alopecia areata gave both lesional scalp punch biopsies and peripheral blood for collection. Isolated RNA was reverse transcribed into cDNA used as the sequencing template. Clones were read by immunoSEQ multiplex PCR, and TCRdb kept only the in-frame ones, dropping some. Of some 150,000 clones listed, 70% to 90% are singletons. Germline V lookup: CDR1 LNHDA, CDR2 SQIVND (reference sequence). V shed 1 base and J shed 8 bases, with 9 bases lying between them. The CDR3 covers 13 residues. This TCR was sampled from a human donor with alopecia areata. Sample: CD8+ T cells sorted from blood, taken at week 4, from a patient treated with tofacitinib. The genes are TRBV19 and TRBJ2-1; no clear D gene. The CDR3 region has the DNA TGTGCCAGTAGTATAGGTAGCAACTATGAGCAGTTCTTC. As protein: CASSIGSNYEQFF. Full variable domain (remainder filled in from reference TRBV19 and TRBJ2-1): DGGITQSPKYLFRKEGQNVTLSCEQNLNHDAMYWYRQDPGQGLRLIYYSQIVNDFQKGDIAEGYSVSREKKESFPLTVTSAQKNPTAFYLCASSIGSNYEQFFGPGTRLTVL.